This T cell receptor beta chain stems from a study of graft-versus-host responses after intestinal transplantation. Study at large: For two to four years after anti-thymocyte globulin induction, all recipients took tacrolimus and steroids. Whole-study results and caveats: Present in recipient marrow, GvH clones included some that appeared first in ileum or blood.

In the case of this clone: What it binds is unknown.

Clones were sequenced by immunoSEQ multiplex PCR, and TCRdb holds only the in-frame ones, with some missing. The table shows approximately 99,000 clones, with under 95% occurring only once. V was pared by 0 bases and J by 6 bases, with 12 bases between. There are 15 residues in the CDR3. CDR1 and CDR2 from the germline V gene are MNHNY and SVGAGI (reference sequence). The source is a human donor who was the organ donor for an intestinal transplant. This chain links TRBV6-6 with TRBJ2-1; TRBD1 might be the D (6 bases). The specimen was unstimulated CD8+ T cells sorted from spleen or lymph node cells, collected before transplant. The CDR3 reads CASSYSIGTSNEQFF. The CDR3 nucleotides are TGTGCCAGCAGTTACTCGATTGGGACATCCAATGAGCAGTTCTTC.